This T cell receptor (beta chain) appears in the sequencing data of a study of cytotoxic CD8 clonotypes in ibrutinib-treated CLL. Background on the study: Among the samples, the mean was roughly 280,000 productive templates and roughly 100,000 productive rearrangements.

Method: immunoSEQ multiplex PCR; TCRdb's copy keeps in-frame clones and lacks some. The sample records fewer than 300,000 clones, approximately 76% being singletons. The CDR3 is 15 amino acids. Unmatched junction bases numbered 8, after V lost 6 bases and J lost 8 bases. Germline V gives CDR1 SNHLY, CDR2 FYNNEI. The sequence was collected from a human donor with chronic lymphocytic leukemia. The gene calls are TRBV2 and TRBJ2-1; TRBD2 aligns across 12 bases. The starting material was PBMCs, obtained at disease progression, from a patient treated with ibrutinib. The CDR3: CASRSASGGAYEQFF. Here the CDR3 DNA reads TGTGCCAGCAGATCCGCTAGCGGGGGGGCCTATGAGCAGTTCTTC.